The rows below give T cell receptor beta chains drawn from one sample of a study of cytomegalovirus exposure and HLA in healthy donors. The data were produced by immunoSEQ multiplex PCR, yet TCRdb's version contains in-frame clones alone and is incomplete. The sample holds about 110,000 clones, around 82% seen once. The specimen was PBMCs. The receptors were gathered from a woman aged 18-35 years in good health and CMV-seronegative. The CDR3 runs from the conserved cysteine through the conserved F or W. Each record gives: J gene, clone size, CDR3 length, V gene, D gene, CDR3 DNA, CDR3 protein. A D gene is named only where the DNA matches it firmly. For some rows the clone size is stated as once, few or many, or as a class when expanded; others skip it.

j_gene: TRBJ2-3; abundance: .; len: 16; v_gene: TRBV9; d_gene: TRBD1; CDR3nt: TGTGCCAGCAGCCCCCGGACAGGGGACCCCACAGATACGCAGTATTTT; CDR3aa: CASSPRTGDPTDTQYF
j_gene: TRBJ2-7; abundance: once; len: 15; v_gene: TRBV25-1; d_gene: TRBD1; CDR3nt: TGTGCCAGCAGTGAAGAGGGACAGGGGGCCGGGGAGCAGTACTTC; CDR3aa: CASSEEGQGAGEQYF
j_gene: TRBJ2-1; abundance: .; len: 16; v_gene: TRBV5-1; d_gene: TRBD2; CDR3nt: TGCGCCAGCACCGTCGTTAGCGGGGGCCCGAACAATGAGCAGTTCTTC; CDR3aa: CASTVVSGGPNNEQFF
j_gene: TRBJ2-7; abundance: .; len: 16; v_gene: TRBV6-1; d_gene: .; CDR3nt: TGTGCCAGCAGTGAGGATCGAGGCGCCTTTGGCTACGAGCAGTACTTC; CDR3aa: CASSEDRGAFGYEQYF
j_gene: TRBJ1-4; abundance: .; len: 13; v_gene: TRBV18; d_gene: .; CDR3nt: TGTGCCAGCTCACCCAACAGGGATGAAAAACTGTTTTTT; CDR3aa: CASSPNRDEKLFF
j_gene: TRBJ1-5; abundance: few; len: 14; v_gene: TRBV12-5; d_gene: TRBD1; CDR3nt: TGTGCTAGTGGTGCCGGGACAGGGGTTCAGCCCCAGCATTTT; CDR3aa: CASGAGTGVQPQHF
j_gene: TRBJ1-2; abundance: .; len: 13; v_gene: TRBV29-1; d_gene: TRBD1; CDR3nt: TGCAGCGCTGAAGTGGGGACAGGGCAGGGCTACACCTTC; CDR3aa: CSAEVGTGQGYTF
j_gene: TRBJ2-1; abundance: .; len: 14; v_gene: TRBV18; d_gene: .; CDR3nt: TGTGCCAGCGCTAAAGGAGGCCCGTACAATGAGCAGTTCTTC; CDR3aa: CASAKGGPYNEQFF
j_gene: TRBJ1-5; abundance: few; len: 14; v_gene: TRBV19; d_gene: .; CDR3nt: TGTGCCAGTAGTGGACAGAATAGCAATCAGCCCCAGCATTTT; CDR3aa: CASSGQNSNQPQHF
j_gene: TRBJ2-1; abundance: .; len: 17; v_gene: TRBV11-2; d_gene: .; CDR3nt: TGTGCCAGCAGCTTAGTGGGGGGGCACGGGTCCTACAATGAGCAGTTCTTC; CDR3aa: CASSLVGGHGSYNEQFF
j_gene: TRBJ2-6; abundance: .; len: 15; v_gene: TRBV29-1; d_gene: .; CDR3nt: TGCAGCGTTGAAGGCGGAAGCTCTGGGGCCAACGTCCTGACTTTC; CDR3aa: CSVEGGSSGANVLTF
j_gene: TRBJ2-7; abundance: .; len: 15; v_gene: TRBV14; d_gene: .; CDR3nt: TGTGCCAGCAGCCACAAGGCGGGGAGCGCCTACGAGCAGTACTTC; CDR3aa: CASSHKAGSAYEQYF
j_gene: TRBJ2-2; abundance: .; len: 17; v_gene: TRBV9; d_gene: .; CDR3nt: TGTGCCAGCACACCCGGGGGAGGAATGACAAACACCGGGGAGCTGTTTTTT; CDR3aa: CASTPGGGMTNTGELFF
j_gene: TRBJ2-5; abundance: .; len: 18; v_gene: TRBV5-6; d_gene: TRBD2; CDR3nt: TGTGCCAGCAGCTTGATATCGGGACTAGCGGAGATCCAAGAGACCCAGTACTTC; CDR3aa: CASSLISGLAEIQETQYF
j_gene: TRBJ1-2; abundance: .; len: 12; v_gene: TRBV6-5; d_gene: TRBD1; CDR3nt: TGTGCCAGCAGAGTAGGGACAGATGGCTACACCTTC; CDR3aa: CASRVGTDGYTF
j_gene: TRBJ2-3; abundance: once; len: 15; v_gene: TRBV9; d_gene: TRBD2; CDR3nt: TGTGCCAGCAGCGTTAGCGGGGTTAGCACAGATACGCAGTATTTT; CDR3aa: CASSVSGVSTDTQYF
j_gene: TRBJ2-6; abundance: .; len: 16; v_gene: TRBV11-2; d_gene: TRBD1; CDR3nt: TGTGCCAGCAGCTTGCGGGACAGGGCTGGGGCCAACGTCCTGACTTTC; CDR3aa: CASSLRDRAGANVLTF
j_gene: TRBJ1-1; abundance: .; len: 17; v_gene: TRBV7-3; d_gene: TRBD1; CDR3nt: TGTGCCAGCAGCTTGACCCGCGGACAGGGGGCGAACACTGAAGCTTTCTTT; CDR3aa: CASSLTRGQGANTEAFF
j_gene: TRBJ1-1; abundance: .; len: 15; v_gene: TRBV9; d_gene: .; CDR3nt: TGTGCCAGCAGCGTAGGGAGGAAGATGAACACTGAAGCTTTCTTT; CDR3aa: CASSVGRKMNTEAFF
j_gene: TRBJ1-3; abundance: .; len: 14; v_gene: TRBV19; d_gene: .; CDR3nt: TGTGCCAGTAGTGACAAGAGCTCTGGAAACACCATATATTTT; CDR3aa: CASSDKSSGNTIYF
j_gene: TRBJ1-5; abundance: .; len: 19; v_gene: TRBV19; d_gene: TRBD1; CDR3nt: TGTGCCAGTACCCAGTCCGGGACAGGGGGTGTTTTAGGCAATCAGCCCCAGCATTTT; CDR3aa: CASTQSGTGGVLGNQPQHF
j_gene: TRBJ2-2; abundance: .; len: 12; v_gene: TRBV27; d_gene: .; CDR3nt: TGTGCCAGCAGCCACTCCACCGGGGAGCTGTTTTTT; CDR3aa: CASSHSTGELFF